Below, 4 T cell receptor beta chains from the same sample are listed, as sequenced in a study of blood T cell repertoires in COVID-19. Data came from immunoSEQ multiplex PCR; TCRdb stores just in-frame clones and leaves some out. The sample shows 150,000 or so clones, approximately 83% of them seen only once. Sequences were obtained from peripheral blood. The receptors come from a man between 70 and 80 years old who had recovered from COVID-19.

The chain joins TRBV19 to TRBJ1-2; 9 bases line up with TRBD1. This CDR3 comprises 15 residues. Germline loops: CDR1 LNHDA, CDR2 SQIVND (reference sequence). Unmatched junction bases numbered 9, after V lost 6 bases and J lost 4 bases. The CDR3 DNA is TGTGCCAGTAGAGACACGGGACAGGGCGTCTATGGCTACACCTTC. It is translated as CASRDTGQGVYGYTF.

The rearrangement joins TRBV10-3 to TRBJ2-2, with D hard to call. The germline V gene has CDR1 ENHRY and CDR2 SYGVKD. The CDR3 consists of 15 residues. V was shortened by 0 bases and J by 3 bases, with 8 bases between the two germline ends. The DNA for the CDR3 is TGTGCCATCAGTGAGTCCGTGGCCTACACCGGGGAGCTGTTTTTT. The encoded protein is CAISESVAYTGELFF.

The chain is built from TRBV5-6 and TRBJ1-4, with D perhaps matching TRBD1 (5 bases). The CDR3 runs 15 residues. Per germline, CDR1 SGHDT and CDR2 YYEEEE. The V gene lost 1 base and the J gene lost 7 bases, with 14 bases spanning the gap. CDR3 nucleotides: TGTGCCAGCAGCTTGCATAACCGGGGGGGTGAAAAACTGTTTTTT. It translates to CASSLHNRGGEKLFF.

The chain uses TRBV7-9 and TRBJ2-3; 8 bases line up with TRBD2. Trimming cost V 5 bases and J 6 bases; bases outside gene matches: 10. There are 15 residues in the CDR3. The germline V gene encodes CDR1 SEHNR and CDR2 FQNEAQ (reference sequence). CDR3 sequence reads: CASSLLEREMDTQYF. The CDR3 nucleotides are TGTGCCAGCAGCCTGTTGGAGCGGGAGATGGATACGCAGTATTTT. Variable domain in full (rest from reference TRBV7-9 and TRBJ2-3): DTGVSQNPRHKITKRGQNVTFRCDPISEHNRLYWYRQTLGQGPEFLTYFQNEAQLEKSRLLSDRFSAERPKGSFSTLEIQRTEQGDSAMYLCASSLLEREMDTQYFGPGTRLTVL.